The present TCR beta chain was sequenced within a study of blood T cell repertoires in COVID-19. For the study at large: Spain, Italy and the United States supplied samples that represented acute and convalescent COVID-19. The analysed material was cDNA or gDNA that came from T cells, B-cell-depleted T cells, or PBMCs.

The CDR3 has 12 amino acids. The V and J ends lost 0 bases and 8 bases respectively, with 6 bases between them. Germline V lookup: CDR1 SGDLS, CDR2 YYNGEE. Original processing methods: Estimated nucleated cell counts came from reference gene primer amplification. Using immunoSEQ multiplex PCR, the repertoire was profiled, and TCRdb retains in-frame clones only, with some absent. V and J calls and clone size come straight from that table; D and trimming were deduced from the DNA. The sample lists about 310,000 clones, about nine tenths occurring once. The sequencing sample was made of peripheral blood. The source of this sequence is a man aged 50-59 years with active or convalescent COVID-19. The chain uses TRBV9 and TRBJ2-1; D remains unclear. The CDR3 loop reads CASSVGQDEQFF. The CDR3 DNA reads TGTGCCAGCAGCGTAGGGCAGGATGAGCAGTTCTTC.